This paragraph covers one T cell receptor beta chain sequence. Its antigen is unknown. Libraries were built with 5' RACE. The input for every TCR library was around 4,000 ng of total RNA. For each sample, cDNA was synthesized in eight separate reactions using SMARTScribe reverse transcriptase. During cDNA synthesis, template switching was used to introduce unique molecular identifiers that contained a 6-nucleotide sample barcode. Amplification of TCRalpha and TCRbeta cDNA involved two nested PCRs of about 15 and 9 cycles, and each PCR was followed by bead purification. Before amplification, cDNA was treated with uracil DNA-glycosylase and purified using the QIAquick PCR purification kit. In the second PCR, Illumina TruSeq-compatible adapters and sample-specific barcodes were added. Library quality and concentration were assessed using TapeStation and Qubit, and roughly 5.5 ng of each library was pooled. Sequencing of pooled libraries was carried out on an Illumina HiSeq2500 single-index Rapid Run using 2 x 100 bp reads and custom sequencing primers. The original pipeline was this. UMI-based consensus assembly with MiGEC version 1.2.6 was used to correct PCR and sequencing errors. V(D)J alignment, clonotype assembly and CDR3 extraction were performed with MiXCR version 2.1.1. To normalise gene usage, clonotype sharing and MAIT/NKT TCR abundance, the top 1000, 10 000 and 20 000 clonotypes in each sample were analysed. After downsampling to 27 000 UMIs, diversity was calculated as the inverse Simpson index using the vegan R package. Paired Mann-Whitney U tests were applied to discordant twin pairs, and Benjamini-Hochberg correction was used for multiple testing. With the reads reprocessed by TCRdb, a single entry stands for each CDR3 protein sequence and no DNA is reported. These V and J calls originate from TCRdb's pipeline instead of the authors' own analysis. This sample's table has entries for around 220,000 distinct CDR3 sequences. The ten biggest clones cover about 8% of the sample.

This sample is drawn from a study of monozygotic twins with inflammatory bowel disease (dated by TCRdb to between 2018 and 2021). Looking at the study overall: The complete study included approximately 28 monozygotic twin pairs: 19 IBD-discordant Danish pairs and nine German pairs, of which four were IBD-concordant and five were IBD-discordant. Each individual had, on average, about 151 000 unique TCRalpha sequences and 181 000 unique TCRbeta sequences available for analysis. Disease-associated traits were sought mainly through comparisons between IBD patients and their genetically identical healthy co-twins within discordant pairs.

From each donor, an approximately 2.3 ml peripheral blood sample was drawn into PAXgene tubes and stored at -80 degrees C. Without any T cell sorting, total RNA was extracted from whole blood using the PAXgene blood miRNA kit on an automated QIAcube. Peripheral blood from monozygotic twin pairs who were concordant or discordant for inflammatory bowel disease underwent deep TCRalpha and TCRbeta repertoire profiling using unique molecular barcoding. Smoking habits were recorded for all twin pairs, with individuals classified as current, former or never smokers. Per the germline V gene, SNHLY is the CDR1 and FYNNEI is the CDR2. CDR3 length: 12 amino acids, cysteine to phenylalanine. DNA for this receptor is not on file. Overall study outcomes, separate from this receptor: Repertoire similarity did not differ between concordant and discordant twins, which could be due to limited statistical power. Differing immunosuppressive treatments among patients may have added background noise and inter-individual variability to the repertoires. Compared with healthy twins, IBD patients had fewer clonotypes in common with other individuals, a difference most pronounced in patients showing signs of disease activity. The results gave no support for a single strong signal or clonotype linked to IBD. The analysis was unable to tell different T cell subtypes apart. A decrease in TCRbeta repertoire diversity, as measured by inverse Simpson index, was observed in IBD patients compared with their healthy co-twins.

The sequencing sample was made of blood. The receptor comes from a human donor with ulcerative colitis or Crohn's disease, or a healthy co-twin of an affected twin (not recorded which). The chain is made from TRBV2 and TRBJ2-7. The CDR3 loop reads CASSELDYEQYF.